The 25 T cell receptor beta chains presented below share a single source sample, sequenced in a study of blood T cell repertoires in COVID-19. Measured with immunoSEQ multiplex PCR; TCRdb has only the in-frame clones, and not every one. The table records more than 110,000 clones, approximately 80% of them present only once. Source material: PBMCs or T cells enriched from blood (not recorded which). The receptors were sampled from a woman aged 18 to 35 who had been exposed to COVID-19.

V and J are TRBV7-2 and TRBJ1-1, with 8 bases fitting TRBD1. The germline V gene encodes CDR1 SGHTA and CDR2 FQGNSA. Trimming cost V 8 bases and J 0 bases; bases outside gene matches: 11. The CDR3 contains 16 residues. The DNA for the CDR3 is TGTGCCAGCTCGCAGGGGGCTGGCTTAATGAACACTGAAGCTTTCTTT. Translated: CASSQGAGLMNTEAFF.

The gene calls are TRBV7-9 and TRBJ2-3, with D maybe TRBD2 (6 bases). This CDR3 has 15 amino acids. The germline V gene encodes CDR1 SEHNR and CDR2 FQNEAQ (reference sequence). V shed 1 base and J shed 2 bases, with 10 bases lying between them. Here the CDR3 reads CASSLVWTNTDTQYF. CDR3 sequence (DNA): TGTGCCAGCAGCTTAGTATGGACTAACACAGATACGCAGTATTTT.

J is TRBJ2-1 and V is TRBV9; 7 bases align to TRBD1. Losses at the gene ends were 3 bases for V and 6 bases for J; bases not matched to a gene: 6. The CDR3 spans 14 residues. Germline lookup yields CDR1 SGDLS and CDR2 YYNGEE. CDR3 bases: TGTGCCAGCAGCGCCTCAGCAGGGGGCAATGAGCAGTTCTTC. Translation gives CASSASAGGNEQFF. Complete variable domain (other parts from reference TRBV9 and TRBJ2-1): DSGVTQTPKHLITATGQRVTLRCSPRSGDLSVYWYQQSLDQGLQFLIQYYNGEERAKGNILERFSAQQFPDLHSELNLSSLELGDSALYFCASSASAGGNEQFFGPGTRLTVL.

CDR3 bases: TGTGCCAGCAGCTCTGAGACAGGGGGGACCTATGGCTACACCTTC. This gives the protein CASSSETGGTYGYTF. This chain connects TRBV7-8 to TRBJ1-2; 9 bases map to TRBD1. With 4 bases clipped from V and 4 bases from J, the junction kept 7 bases outside the gene matches. The CDR3 extends over 15 amino acids. Looked up from germline, CDR1 is SGHVS and CDR2 is FQNEAQ.

This clone is a singleton in its sample. One end of the junction fails to match germline, which may point to a read error. The chain carries TRBV28 and TRBJ2-3; D unclear. The CDR3 consists of 11 residues. Germline V gives CDR1 MDHEN, CDR2 SYDVKM. CDR3 sequence (DNA): TGCCTTGTGTTAAGCACAGATACGCAGTATTTT. This codes for CLVLSTDTQYF.

This clone was counted a single time. The genes are TRBV7-8 and TRBJ2-1; 9 positions match TRBD1. V shed 5 bases and J 7 bases; nucleotides not matched to a gene: 24. Germline V gene sequence: CDR1 SGHVS, CDR2 FQNEAQ. The CDR3 is made up of 20 amino acids. CDR3 amino acids: CASSIKPAGQGPGTANEQFF. CDR3 nucleotides: TGTGCCAGCAGCATCAAACCCGCGGGACAGGGACCCGGGACCGCAAATGAGCAGTTCTTC.

V usage is TRBV30 and J usage is TRBJ2-3, with 7 nucleotides matching TRBD1. The ends lost 0 bases at V and 1 base at J; junction bases unmatched: 1. In germline, CDR1 is GTSNPN, CDR2 SVGIG (reference sequence). The CDR3 has 14 residues. CDR3: CAWSVTGGTDTQYF. In DNA form, the CDR3 reads TGTGCCTGGAGTGTAACAGGGGGCACAGATACGCAGTATTTT.

The chain is built from TRBV15 and TRBJ1-3; TRBD1 is a possible D gene (5 bases). This CDR3 contains 16 residues. V lost 3 bases and J lost 6, with 18 bases in between. CDR1 and CDR2 (germline): LNHNV, YYDKDF (reference sequence). CDR3 loop: CATSRGFGASENTIYF. The CDR3 coding sequence is TGTGCCACCAGCAGGGGGTTTGGGGCTTCGGAAAACACCATATATTTT.

This clone has just one count. The V and J genes are TRBV15 and TRBJ2-1, with 9 bases matching TRBD2. Germline V lookup: CDR1 LNHNV, CDR2 YYDKDF (reference sequence). The CDR3 has 16 residues. Germline trimming cut 4 bases from V and 7 bases from J; bases unmatched to any gene: 11. The CDR3 bases are TGTGCCACCAGCAACCGGGGGGCTAGCGGGAAGAATGAGCAGTTCTTC. Amino acid sequence: CATSNRGASGKNEQFF.

The chain links TRBV9 to TRBJ2-1; TRBD2 agrees at 10 bases. J gave up 0 bases and V 4 bases, and 13 bases lay outside the gene matches. The CDR3 is 19 residues long. CDR1 SGDLS and CDR2 YYNGEE come from the germline V gene. The CDR3 DNA reads as TGTGCCAGCAGCCCTCAACTAGCGGGACTAGGGAGCTCCTACAATGAGCAGTTCTTC. Residues: CASSPQLAGLGSSYNEQFF.

The rearrangement links TRBV10-3 to TRBJ2-5, with TRBD2 matching over 7 bases. V lost 6 bases, J lost 5 bases, and 3 bases stayed unmatched. The CDR3 is 12 residues long. Germline V gene sequence: CDR1 ENHRY, CDR2 SYGVKD. The CDR3 region has the DNA TGTGCCATCAGCCCTAGCGGTGAGACCCAGTACTTC. This sequence encodes CAISPSGETQYF.

This clone appeared a few times. The genes are TRBV28 and TRBJ1-1; D might be TRBD1 (6 bases). Germline values: CDR1 MDHEN, CDR2 SYDVKM. The CDR3 spans 16 residues. V was pared by 6 bases and J by 3 bases, with 20 bases between. This chain's CDR3 is CASRIQSGGEHTEAFF. The CDR3 DNA sequence: TGTGCCAGCAGGATTCAGAGCGGGGGCGAGCACACTGAAGCTTTCTTT.

J is TRBJ1-1 and V is TRBV7-9; D perhaps matches TRBD1 (5 bases). This CDR3 has 17 amino acids. Germline V CDR1 and CDR2: SEHNR, FQNEAQ (reference sequence). V shed 1 base and J shed 0 bases, with 15 bases lying between them. The CDR3 nucleotides are TGTGCCAGCAGCTTAGTGGGACGGGGGAACTTGAACACTGAAGCTTTCTTT. Translation gives CASSLVGRGNLNTEAFF.

The V call is TRBV18, the J call TRBJ2-1, with 10 positions matching TRBD2. J gave up 6 bases and V 4 bases, and 3 bases lay outside the gene matches. The CDR3 spans 14 residues. Germline assignment: CDR1 KGHSH and CDR2 LQKENI. The CDR3 here is CASSQAGGANEQFF. The DNA of the CDR3 is TGTGCCAGCTCACAAGCGGGAGGGGCCAATGAGCAGTTCTTC.

For this clone: Sequence at one end of the junction differs from germline and may be a read error. V is TRBV11-2 and J is TRBJ2-2, with a tentative D call TRBD1 (6 bases). CDR3 size: 14 residues. Germline CDR1 is SGHAT and CDR2 is FQNNGV. The CDR3: CASSIDRWSGELFF. DNA for the CDR3: TGTGCCAGCAGCATAGACAGGTGGTCCGGGGAGCTGTTTTTT.

The chain carries TRBV6-4 and TRBJ2-5, with 11 bases that match TRBD2. CDR1 and CDR2 from the germline V gene are MRHNA and SNTAGT. The CDR3 loop spans 15 amino acids. V lost 3 bases to trimming and J lost 2 bases; unmatched junction nucleotides: 2. The CDR3 loop reads CASSELAGGQETQYF. The CDR3 nucleotides read TGTGCCAGCAGTGAGCTAGCGGGAGGACAAGAGACCCAGTACTTC.

This clone was seen just once. The CDR3 DNA follows: TGTGCCAGTAGTAACAGGGGAGATCAGCCCCAGCATTTT. The encoded protein is CASSNRGDQPQHF. The chain joins TRBV19 to TRBJ1-5; 7 bases align to TRBD1. CDR1 is LNHDA and CDR2 is SQIVND in the germline V gene (reference sequence). V shed 4 bases, J shed 5 bases, and the junction held 2 bases outside the gene matches. CDR3 length equals 13 residues.

The V call is TRBV7-6, the J call TRBJ2-1; 7 positions agree with TRBD2. Germline values: CDR1 SGHVS, CDR2 FNYEAQ. V lost 5 bases to trimming and J lost 7 bases; unmatched junction nucleotides: 14. This CDR3 contains 16 residues. The CDR3: CASSPYFLTGRNEQFF. The DNA of the CDR3 is TGTGCCAGCAGCCCCTACTTTTTGACCGGGAGGAATGAGCAGTTCTTC.

The chain uses TRBV11-3 and TRBJ2-5; D uncertain. Germline CDR1 SGHNT, CDR2 YENEEA. The CDR3 contains 13 residues. The germline V and J ends were trimmed by 4 bases and 4 bases, with 10 bases remaining between them. This CDR3 reads CASSSRPGETQYF. CDR3 DNA: TGTGCCAGCAGCTCCCGGCCAGGAGAGACCCAGTACTTC.

The chain combines TRBV5-4 with TRBJ2-3, with D hard to call. Trimming cost V 4 bases and J 0 bases, with 15 bases left between them. CDR3 size: 16 residues. The germline gives CDR1 SGHNT, CDR2 YYREEE (reference sequence). The CDR3, as DNA: TGTGCCAGCAGCCAGCCCGGGTCGAGAAGCACAGATACGCAGTATTTT. Translation: CASSQPGSRSTDTQYF.

The CDR3 DNA reads TGTGCCAGCAGCGAACAGGGATTTGGAACCGGGGAGCTGTTTTTT. As protein: CASSEQGFGTGELFF. V is TRBV7-2 and J is TRBJ2-2, with TRBD1 as a possible D gene (6 bases). V dropped 5 bases and J dropped 5 bases, with 15 bases sitting between them. Germline lookup yields CDR1 SGHTA and CDR2 FQGNSA. This CDR3 region has 15 residues.

The chain has TRBV7-9 and TRBJ1-6; possible D gene TRBD1, 6 bases. Germline V CDR1 and CDR2: SEHNR, FQNEAQ (reference sequence). CDR3 length: 17 residues. Trimming cost V 5 bases and J 0 bases, with 14 bases left between them. Written as DNA, the CDR3 is TGTGCCAGCAGCACTCACAGGGCTAGCTCCTATAATTCACCCCTCCACTTT. Amino acids: CASSTHRASSYNSPLHF. The variable domain in full, completed from reference TRBV7-9 and TRBJ1-6, reads DTGVSQNPRHKITKRGQNVTFRCDPISEHNRLYWYRQTLGQGPEFLTYFQNEAQLEKSRLLSDRFSAERPKGSFSTLEIQRTEQGDSAMYLCASSTHRASSYNSPLHFGNGTRLTVT.

Regarding this clone: The same CDR3 also results from other DNA sequences found in this sample. This chain connects TRBV27 to TRBJ1-1; weak D call: TRBD1 (5 bases). V gave up 6 bases and J gave up 0 bases, with 8 bases separating them. The germline CDR1 and CDR2 sequences are MNHEY and SMNVEV (reference sequence). This CDR3 is built from 13 residues. CDR3 loop: CASRSTVNTEAFF. CDR3 in DNA: TGTGCCAGCAGGTCGACAGTGAACACTGAAGCTTTCTTT.

The chain is built from TRBV30 and TRBJ1-5; weak D call: TRBD1 (5 bases). The ends were cut back, 4 bases at V and 3 bases at J, with 10 bases in the middle. Germline-derived CDR1 and CDR2 are GTSNPN and SVGIG (reference sequence). The CDR3 consists of 13 residues. The CDR3 here is CAWNRGDNQPQHF. In DNA, the CDR3 is TGTGCCTGGAATCGGGGGGACAATCAGCCCCAGCATTTT.

The V and J genes are TRBV30 and TRBJ1-1; 12 nucleotides agree with TRBD1. With 2 bases clipped from V and 4 bases from J, the junction kept 2 bases outside the gene matches. The CDR3 consists of 14 residues. CDR1 is GTSNPN and CDR2 is SVGIG in the germline V gene (reference sequence). The CDR3 nucleotides are TGTGCCTGGAGTTCGGGACAGGGGGCCACTGAAGCTTTCTTT. This gives the protein CAWSSGQGATEAFF.